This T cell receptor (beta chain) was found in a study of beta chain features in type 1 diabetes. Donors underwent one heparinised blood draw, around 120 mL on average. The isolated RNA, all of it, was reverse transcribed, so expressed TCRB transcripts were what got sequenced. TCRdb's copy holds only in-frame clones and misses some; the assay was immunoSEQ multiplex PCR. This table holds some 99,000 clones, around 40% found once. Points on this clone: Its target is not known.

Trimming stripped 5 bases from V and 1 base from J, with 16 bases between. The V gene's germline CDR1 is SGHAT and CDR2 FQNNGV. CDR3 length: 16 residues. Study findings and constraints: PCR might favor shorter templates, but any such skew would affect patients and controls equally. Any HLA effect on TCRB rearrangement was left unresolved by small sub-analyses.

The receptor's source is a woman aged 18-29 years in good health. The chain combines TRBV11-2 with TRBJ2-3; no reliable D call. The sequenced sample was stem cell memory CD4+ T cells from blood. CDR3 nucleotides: TGTGCCAGCAGCAATGTGTCGGGTTTCGGCACAGATACGCAGTATTTT. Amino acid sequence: CASSNVSGFGTDTQYF.